The 5 T cell receptor beta chains reported below all come from one sample, sequenced in a study of cytomegalovirus exposure and HLA in healthy donors (TCRdb year 2017). Libraries were prepared through the immunoSEQ multiplex PCR assay. Held by TCRdb, this immuneACCESS table contains in-frame sequences only and omits some clones. Under half of the omission traces to an unresolved V gene where checked; the cause of the rest is unknown. The sample includes 110,000 or so clones, with less than 90% observed a single time. The ten largest clones add up to approximately 4.5% of the sample. The sample consisted of PBMCs. These receptors were obtained from a man aged 18 to 29 in good health and CMV-seropositive.

The chain uses TRBV19 and TRBJ2-7, with 9 bases matching TRBD1. CDR3 length: 14 residues. V was clipped by 3 bases and J by 2 bases; unmatched bases: 2. CDR1 LNHDA and CDR2 SQIVND come from the germline V gene (reference sequence). This CDR3 reads CASSMRDRAYEQYF. DNA for the CDR3: TGTGCCAGTAGTATGCGGGACAGGGCCTACGAGCAGTACTTC.

This chain joins TRBV5-1 and TRBJ2-3, with a possible D match to TRBD1 (6 bases). Trimming stripped 4 bases from V and 0 bases from J, with 12 bases between. This CDR3 has 15 residues. Germline V CDR1 and CDR2: SGHRS, YFSETQ. For the CDR3, the DNA is TGCGCCAGCAGCCCACAGGGACCTAGCACAGATACGCAGTATTTT. It codes for CASSPQGPSTDTQYF.

This clone was observed once. This chain links TRBV28 with TRBJ1-2, with D uncertain. The V end was cut by 2 bases, the J end by 8 bases, with 12 bases between. Germline assignment: CDR1 MDHEN and CDR2 SYDVKM. CDR3 length equals 13 residues. CDR3 DNA sequence: TGTGCCAGCAGTTTAGTTGGGGAGGAGGGCTACACCTTC. Translating it yields CASSLVGEEGYTF.

The sample holds one count of this clone. The chain employs TRBV27 and TRBJ2-5; TRBD2 matches at 9 bases. V was clipped by 5 bases and J by 2 bases; unmatched bases: 9. Germline lookup yields CDR1 MNHEY and CDR2 SMNVEV (reference sequence). This CDR3 has 16 amino acids. CDR3: CASSPASGEIQETQYF. The CDR3 bases are TGTGCCAGCAGTCCCGCTAGCGGGGAGATTCAAGAGACCCAGTACTTC.

V usage is TRBV25-1 and J usage is TRBJ1-5; D gene ambiguous. The CDR3 runs 16 residues. Trimming took 3 bases from V and 2 from J, leaving 14 bases between them. The germline CDR1 and CDR2 sequences are MGHDK and SYGVNS. The CDR3 coding sequence is TGTGCCAGCAGTGAGGGAGCGGCAGCCCGCAATCAGCCCCAGCATTTT. This gives the protein CASSEGAAARNQPQHF.